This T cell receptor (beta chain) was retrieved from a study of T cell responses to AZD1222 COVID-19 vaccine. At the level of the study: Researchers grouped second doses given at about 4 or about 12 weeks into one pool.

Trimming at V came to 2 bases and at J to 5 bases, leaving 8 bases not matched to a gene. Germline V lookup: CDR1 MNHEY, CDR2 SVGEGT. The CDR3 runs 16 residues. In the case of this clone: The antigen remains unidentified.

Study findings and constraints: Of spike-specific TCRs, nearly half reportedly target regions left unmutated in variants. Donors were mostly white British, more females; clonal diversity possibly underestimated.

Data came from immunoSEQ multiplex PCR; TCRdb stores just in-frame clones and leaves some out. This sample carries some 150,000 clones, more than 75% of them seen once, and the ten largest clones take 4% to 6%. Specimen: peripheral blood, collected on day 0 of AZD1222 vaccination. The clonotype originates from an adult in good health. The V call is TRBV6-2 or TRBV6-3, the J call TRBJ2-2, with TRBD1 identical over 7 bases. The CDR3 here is CASSYPGDSITGELFF. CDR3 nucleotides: TGTGCCAGCAGTTACCCCGGGGACAGTATAACCGGGGAGCTGTTTTTT.